The clone carrying this T cell receptor (beta chain) appeared a single time. This entry comes from a study of blood T cell repertoires in COVID-19. The data were produced by immunoSEQ multiplex PCR, yet TCRdb's version contains in-frame clones alone and is incomplete. This sample has fewer than 300,000 clones, with 75% to 85% found just once. The CDR3 spans 15 residues. Trimming cost V 2 bases and J 8 bases; bases outside gene matches: 7. Germline V CDR1 and CDR2: SGDLS, YYNGEE. The receptor was isolated from a man aged 50-60 years with active or convalescent COVID-19. Material: peripheral blood. The chain combines TRBV9 with TRBJ1-4; 9 nucleotides agree with TRBD1. CDR3 region: CASSVRDRENEKLFF. Written as DNA, the CDR3 is TGTGCCAGCAGCGTCCGGGACAGGGAAAACGAAAAACTGTTTTTT.